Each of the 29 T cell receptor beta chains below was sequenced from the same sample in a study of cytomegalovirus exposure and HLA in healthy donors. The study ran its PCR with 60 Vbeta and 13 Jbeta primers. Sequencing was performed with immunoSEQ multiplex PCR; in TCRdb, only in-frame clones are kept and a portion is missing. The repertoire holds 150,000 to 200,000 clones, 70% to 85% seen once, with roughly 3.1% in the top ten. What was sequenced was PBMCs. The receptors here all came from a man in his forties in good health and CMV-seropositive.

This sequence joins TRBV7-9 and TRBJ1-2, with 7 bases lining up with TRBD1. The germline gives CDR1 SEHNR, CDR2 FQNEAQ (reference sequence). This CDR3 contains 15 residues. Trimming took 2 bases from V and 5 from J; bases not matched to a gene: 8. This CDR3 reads CASSLLTGTMYGYTF. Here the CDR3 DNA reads TGTGCCAGCAGCTTATTGACAGGGACAATGTATGGCTACACCTTC.

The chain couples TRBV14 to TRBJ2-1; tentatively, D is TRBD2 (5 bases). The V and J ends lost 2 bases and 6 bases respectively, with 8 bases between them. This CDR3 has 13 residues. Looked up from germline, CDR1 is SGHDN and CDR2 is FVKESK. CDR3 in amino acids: CASSQTSGNEQFF. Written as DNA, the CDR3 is TGTGCCAGCAGCCAAACTAGTGGCAATGAGCAGTTCTTC.

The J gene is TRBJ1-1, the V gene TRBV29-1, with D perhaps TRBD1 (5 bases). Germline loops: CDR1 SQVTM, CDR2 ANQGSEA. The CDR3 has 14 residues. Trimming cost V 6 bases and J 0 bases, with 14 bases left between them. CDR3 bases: TGCAGCGTCTCCTCGGGGGGAATGAACACTGAAGCTTTCTTT. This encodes CSVSSGGMNTEAFF.

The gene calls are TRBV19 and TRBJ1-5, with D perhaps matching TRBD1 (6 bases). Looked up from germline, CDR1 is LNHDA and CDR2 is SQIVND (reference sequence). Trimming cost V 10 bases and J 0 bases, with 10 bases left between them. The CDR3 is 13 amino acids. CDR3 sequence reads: CATPGDSNQPQHF. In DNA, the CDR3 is TGTGCCACCCCAGGGGATAGCAATCAGCCCCAGCATTTT.

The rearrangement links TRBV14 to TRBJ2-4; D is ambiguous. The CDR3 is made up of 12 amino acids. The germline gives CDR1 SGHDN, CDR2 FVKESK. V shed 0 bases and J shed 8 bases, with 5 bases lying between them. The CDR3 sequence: CASSQDRDIQYF. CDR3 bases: TGTGCCAGCAGCCAAGATCGAGACATTCAGTACTTC.

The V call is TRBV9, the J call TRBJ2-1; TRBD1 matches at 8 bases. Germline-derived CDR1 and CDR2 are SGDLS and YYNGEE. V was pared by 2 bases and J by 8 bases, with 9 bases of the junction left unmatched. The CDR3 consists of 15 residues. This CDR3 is CASSVDRGGADEQFF. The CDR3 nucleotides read TGTGCCAGCAGCGTCGACAGGGGTGGTGCGGATGAGCAGTTCTTC. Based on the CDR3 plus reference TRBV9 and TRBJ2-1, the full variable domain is DSGVTQTPKHLITATGQRVTLRCSPRSGDLSVYWYQQSLDQGLQFLIQYYNGEERAKGNILERFSAQQFPDLHSELNLSSLELGDSALYFCASSVDRGGADEQFFGPGTRLTVL.

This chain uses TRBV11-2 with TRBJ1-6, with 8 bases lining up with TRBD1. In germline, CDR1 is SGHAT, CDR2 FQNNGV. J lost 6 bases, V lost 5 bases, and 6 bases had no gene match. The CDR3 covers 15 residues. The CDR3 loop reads CASSDWDRSNSPLHF. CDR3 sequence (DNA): TGTGCCAGCAGCGACTGGGACAGGAGTAATTCACCCCTCCACTTT. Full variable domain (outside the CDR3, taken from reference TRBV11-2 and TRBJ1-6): EAGVAQSPRYKIIEKRQSVAFWCNPISGHATLYWYQQILGQGPKLLIQFQNNGVVDDSQLPKDRFSAERLKGVDSTLKIQPAKLEDSAVYLCASSDWDRSNSPLHFGNGTRLTVT.

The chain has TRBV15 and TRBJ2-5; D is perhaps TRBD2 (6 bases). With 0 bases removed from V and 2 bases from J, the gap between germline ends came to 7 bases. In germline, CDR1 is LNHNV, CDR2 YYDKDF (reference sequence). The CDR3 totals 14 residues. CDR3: CATSRDGGQETQYF. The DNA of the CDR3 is TGTGCCACCAGCAGAGATGGGGGGCAAGAGACCCAGTACTTC.

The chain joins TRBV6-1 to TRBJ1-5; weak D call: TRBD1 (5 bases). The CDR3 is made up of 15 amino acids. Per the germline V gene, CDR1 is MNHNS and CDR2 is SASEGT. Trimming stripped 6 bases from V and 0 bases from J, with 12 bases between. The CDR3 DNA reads TGTGCCAGCAGATTGACAGTCTATAGCAATCAGCCCCAGCATTTT. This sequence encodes CASRLTVYSNQPQHF.

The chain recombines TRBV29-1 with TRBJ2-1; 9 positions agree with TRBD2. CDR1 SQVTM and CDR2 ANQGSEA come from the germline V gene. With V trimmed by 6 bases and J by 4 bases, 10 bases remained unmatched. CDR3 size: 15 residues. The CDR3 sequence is CSVAGGLAGYNEQFF. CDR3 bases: TGCAGCGTCGCGGGGGGGCTAGCGGGGTACAATGAGCAGTTCTTC.

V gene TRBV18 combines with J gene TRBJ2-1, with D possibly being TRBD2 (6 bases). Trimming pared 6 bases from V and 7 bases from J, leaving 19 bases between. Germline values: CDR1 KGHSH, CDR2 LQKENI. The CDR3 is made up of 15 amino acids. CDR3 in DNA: TGTGCCAGCTCTCTCGGTCGCGGGGATCAAAATGAGCAGTTCTTC. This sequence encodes CASSLGRGDQNEQFF.

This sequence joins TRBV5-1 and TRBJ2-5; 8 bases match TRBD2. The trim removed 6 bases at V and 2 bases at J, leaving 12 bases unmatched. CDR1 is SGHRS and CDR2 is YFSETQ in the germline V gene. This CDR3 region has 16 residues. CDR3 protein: CASTPGGSGRQETQYF. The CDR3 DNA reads TGCGCCAGCACCCCCGGGGGAAGCGGGAGACAAGAGACCCAGTACTTC.

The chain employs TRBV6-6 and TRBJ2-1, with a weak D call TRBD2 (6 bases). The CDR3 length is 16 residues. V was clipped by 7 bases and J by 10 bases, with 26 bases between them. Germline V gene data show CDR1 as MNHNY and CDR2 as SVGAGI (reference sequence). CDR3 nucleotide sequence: TGTGCCAGCACCAAAGCCGGGAGCACTACCCGCGGGGAGCAGTTCTTC. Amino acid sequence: CASTKAGSTTRGEQFF.

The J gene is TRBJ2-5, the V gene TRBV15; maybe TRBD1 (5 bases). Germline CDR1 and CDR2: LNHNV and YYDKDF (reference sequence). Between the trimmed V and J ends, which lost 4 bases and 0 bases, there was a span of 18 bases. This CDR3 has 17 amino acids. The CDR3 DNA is TGTGCCACCAGCACACAAACAGGTCTACCTTACCAAGAGACCCAGTACTTC. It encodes CATSTQTGLPYQETQYF.

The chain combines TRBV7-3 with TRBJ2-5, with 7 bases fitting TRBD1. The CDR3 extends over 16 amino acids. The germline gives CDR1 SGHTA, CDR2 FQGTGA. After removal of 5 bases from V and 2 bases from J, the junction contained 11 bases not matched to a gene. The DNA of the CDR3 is TGTGCCAGCAGCAAAAGTGGGACAGTATTACAAGAGACCCAGTACTTC. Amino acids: CASSKSGTVLQETQYF.

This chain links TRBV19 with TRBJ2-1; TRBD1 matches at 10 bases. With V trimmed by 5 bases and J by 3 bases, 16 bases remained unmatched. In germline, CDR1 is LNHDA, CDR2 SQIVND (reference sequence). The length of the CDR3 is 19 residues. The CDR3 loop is CASSPRDRGQRASYNEQFF. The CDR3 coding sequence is TGTGCCAGTAGTCCCCGGGACAGGGGCCAGAGGGCTAGCTACAATGAGCAGTTCTTC.

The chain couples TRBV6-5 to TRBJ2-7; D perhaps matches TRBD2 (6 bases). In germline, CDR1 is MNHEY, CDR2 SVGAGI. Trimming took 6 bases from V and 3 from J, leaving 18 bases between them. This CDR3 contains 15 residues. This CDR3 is CASRTRGREVYEQYF. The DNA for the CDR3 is TGTGCCAGCAGAACACGGGGCAGGGAGGTCTACGAGCAGTACTTC.

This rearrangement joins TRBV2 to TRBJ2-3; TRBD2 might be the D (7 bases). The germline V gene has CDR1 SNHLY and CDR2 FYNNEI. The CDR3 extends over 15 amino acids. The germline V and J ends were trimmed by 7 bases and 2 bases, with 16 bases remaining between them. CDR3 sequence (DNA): TGTGCCAGCAACTTAGGGGGGGGCTTCACAGATACGCAGTATTTT. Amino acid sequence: CASNLGGGFTDTQYF. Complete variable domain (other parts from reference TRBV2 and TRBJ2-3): EPEVTQTPSHQVTQMGQEVILRCVPISNHLYFYWYRQILGQKVEFLVSFYNNEISEKSEIFDDQFSVERPDGSNFTLKIRSTKLEDSAMYFCASNLGGGFTDTQYFGPGTRLTVL.

The CDR3 bases are TGTGCCAGCAGCCAAGGTGGGTTGGAGTACAATGAGCAGTTCTTC. This gives the protein CASSQGGLEYNEQFF. The chain joins TRBV4-2 to TRBJ2-1; no clear D gene. CDR1 and CDR2 from the germline V gene are LGHNA and YNFKEQ. This CDR3 contains 15 residues. V was trimmed by 1 base and J by 4 bases, leaving 11 bases between them.

This CDR3 is CSVQTGKVATNEKLFF. The CDR3 nucleotides are TGCAGCGTTCAGACAGGGAAAGTGGCAACTAATGAAAAACTGTTTTTT. V usage is TRBV29-1 and J usage is TRBJ1-4; TRBD1 aligns across 7 bases. CDR3 size: 16 residues. Trimming removed 5 bases from V and 0 bases from J; junction bases left unmatched: 9. Germline V CDR1 and CDR2: SQVTM, ANQGSEA.

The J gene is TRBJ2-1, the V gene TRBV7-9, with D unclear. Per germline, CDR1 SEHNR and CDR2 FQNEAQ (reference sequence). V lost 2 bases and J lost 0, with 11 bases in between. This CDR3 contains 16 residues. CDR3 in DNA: TGTGCCAGCAGCTTATATCAGTACAGCTCCTACAATGAGCAGTTCTTC. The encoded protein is CASSLYQYSSYNEQFF.

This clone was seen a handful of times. The CDR3 nucleotides read TGTGCCAGCATTTCGGTGAACACTGAAGCTTTCTTT. It encodes CASISVNTEAFF. The V and J genes are TRBV7-9 and TRBJ1-1, with no clear D. This CDR3 comprises 12 residues. Germline-derived CDR1 and CDR2 are SEHNR and FQNEAQ (reference sequence). V was trimmed by 7 bases and J by 0 bases, leaving 6 bases between them.

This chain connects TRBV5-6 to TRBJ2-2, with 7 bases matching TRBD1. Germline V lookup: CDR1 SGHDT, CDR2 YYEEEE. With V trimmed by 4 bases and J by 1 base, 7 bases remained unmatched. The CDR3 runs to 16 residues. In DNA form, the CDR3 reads TGTGCCAGCAGCCTTGTGGGACAGCTGAACACCGGGGAGCTGTTTTTT. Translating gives CASSLVGQLNTGELFF.

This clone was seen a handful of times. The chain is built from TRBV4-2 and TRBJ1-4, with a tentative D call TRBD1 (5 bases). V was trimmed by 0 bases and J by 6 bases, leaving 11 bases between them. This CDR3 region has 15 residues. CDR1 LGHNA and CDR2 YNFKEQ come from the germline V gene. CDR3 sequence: CASSQDWGVDEKLFF. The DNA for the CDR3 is TGTGCCAGCAGCCAAGATTGGGGGGTGGATGAAAAACTGTTTTTT.

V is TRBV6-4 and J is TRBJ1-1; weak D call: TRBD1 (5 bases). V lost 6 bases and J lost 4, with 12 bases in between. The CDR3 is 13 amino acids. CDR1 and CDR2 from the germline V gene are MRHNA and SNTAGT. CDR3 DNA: TGTGCCAGCAGCCTTCTTCAGGGCACTGAAGCTTTCTTT. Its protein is CASSLLQGTEAFF.

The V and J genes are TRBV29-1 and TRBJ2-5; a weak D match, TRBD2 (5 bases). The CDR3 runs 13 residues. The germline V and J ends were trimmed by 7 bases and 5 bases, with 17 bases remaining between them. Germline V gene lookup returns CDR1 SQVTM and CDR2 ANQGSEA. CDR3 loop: CSARRGSGETQYF. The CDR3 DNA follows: TGCAGCGCCAGACGAGGGAGTGGGGAGACCCAGTACTTC.

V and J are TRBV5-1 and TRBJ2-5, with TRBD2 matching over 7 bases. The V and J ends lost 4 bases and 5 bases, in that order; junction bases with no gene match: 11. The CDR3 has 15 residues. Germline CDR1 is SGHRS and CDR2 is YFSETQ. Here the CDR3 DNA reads TGCGCCAGCAGCGAAAAAAGCGGGATGAGCGAGACCCAGTACTTC. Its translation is CASSEKSGMSETQYF.

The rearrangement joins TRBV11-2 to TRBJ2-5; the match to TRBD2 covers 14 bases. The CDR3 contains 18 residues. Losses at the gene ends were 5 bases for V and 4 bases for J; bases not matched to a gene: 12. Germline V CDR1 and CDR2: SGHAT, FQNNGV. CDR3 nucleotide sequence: TGTGCCAGCAGCCGAGGGACTAGCGGGAGCGCGTCGGTAGAGACCCAGTACTTC. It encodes CASSRGTSGSASVETQYF. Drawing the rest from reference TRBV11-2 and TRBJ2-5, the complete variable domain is EAGVAQSPRYKIIEKRQSVAFWCNPISGHATLYWYQQILGQGPKLLIQFQNNGVVDDSQLPKDRFSAERLKGVDSTLKIQPAKLEDSAVYLCASSRGTSGSASVETQYFGPGTRLLVL.

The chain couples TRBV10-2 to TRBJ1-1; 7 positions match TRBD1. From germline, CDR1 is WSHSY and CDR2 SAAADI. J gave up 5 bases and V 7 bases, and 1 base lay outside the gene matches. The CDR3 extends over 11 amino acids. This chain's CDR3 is CASKTGTEAFF. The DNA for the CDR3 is TGCGCCAGCAAGACAGGGACTGAAGCTTTCTTT.